One sample yielded the 5 T cell receptor beta chains listed below, sequenced in a study of T cells after yellow fever vaccination. TCRdb re-called the 5' RACE reads with MiXCR, one entry per CDR3 protein. Of about 300,000 distinct CDR3 sequences listed, roughly 9% are singletons. Here the sequenced sample was CD4+ T cells sorted from PBMCs, taken 5 days after the yellow fever booster vaccination. The receptors shown here come from a man aged 18 to 35 who received the YFV17D yellow fever vaccine.

This clonotype has at least ten counts. This chain joins TRBV7-9 and TRBJ2-3; 9 bases align to TRBD1. V lost 5 bases, J lost 5 bases, and 5 bases stayed unmatched. The V gene's germline CDR1 is SEHNR and CDR2 FQNEAQ (reference sequence). The CDR3 has 14 amino acids. Here the CDR3 reads CASSPTGGGDTQYF. The CDR3 DNA is TGTGCCAGCAGCCCCACAGGGGGCGGAGATACGCAGTATTTT.

The genes are TRBV2 and TRBJ2-3, with D maybe TRBD2 (6 bases). There are 15 residues in the CDR3. Germline-derived CDR1 and CDR2 are SNHLY and FYNNEI. Trimming removed 0 bases from V and 1 base from J, with 8 bases in between. CDR3 bases: TGTGCCAGCAGTGAAGCATGGGGGGGCACAGATACGCAGTATTTT. Its translation is CASSEAWGGTDTQYF.

The rearrangement links TRBV6-5 to TRBJ1-6; maybe TRBD1 (6 bases). The ends were cut back, 2 bases at V and 7 bases at J, with 12 bases in the middle. This CDR3 has 15 amino acids. Per the germline V gene, CDR1 is MNHEY and CDR2 is SVGAGI. CDR3 amino acids: CASSYDRPLNSPLHF. For the CDR3, the DNA is TGTGCCAGCAGTTACGACAGGCCGCTAAATTCACCCCTCCACTTT.

This clonotype has at least ten counts. V and J are TRBV5-1 and TRBJ2-7; 8 bases line up with TRBD2. Looked up from germline, CDR1 is SGHRS and CDR2 is YFSETQ. V was pared by 1 base and J by 6 bases, with 6 bases of the junction left unmatched. This CDR3 has 14 amino acids. CDR3 bases: TGCGCCAGCAGCTTGTACGACAGCGGGAGCGAGCAGTACGTC. It yields the protein CASSLYDSGSEQYV.

The chain uses TRBV30 and TRBJ2-5, with 10 bases identical to TRBD2. The CDR3 runs 14 residues. Germline CDR1 reads GTSNPN; CDR2 reads SVGIG (reference sequence). Germline trimming cut 3 bases from V and 2 bases from J; bases unmatched to any gene: 3. CDR3 bases: TGTGCCTGGAGACTAGCGGGGCCGCAAGAGACCCAGTACTTC. It translates to CAWRLAGPQETQYF.